Shown below are 30 T cell receptor beta chains from a single sample sequenced in a study of blood T cells in healthy people across ages. A J-beta primer mix and a sample-barcoded 5' primer were used in a second PCR of roughly 6 to 11 cycles. TCRdb redid the calling of the 5' RACE reads with MiXCR, one entry per CDR3 protein. This sample has 550,000 to 600,000 distinct CDR3 sequences, with approximately 27% found just once. Specimen: blood. The receptor source for this set is a woman between 65 and 79 years old in good health.

The rearrangement links TRBV7-4 to TRBJ1-3; D unresolved. In germline, CDR1 is SGHVT, CDR2 SQSDAQ. The CDR3 runs 15 residues. Trimming removed 5 bases from V and 0 bases from J, with 11 bases in between. The DNA for the CDR3 is TGTGCCAGCAGCCCGCAGAGGTCCTCTGGAAACACCATATATTTT. It encodes CASSPQRSSGNTIYF.

The rearrangement links TRBV10-1 to TRBJ1-1; D ambiguous. This CDR3 contains 12 residues. V lost 7 bases and J 8 bases, leaving 14 bases between the germline ends. Germline loops: CDR1 WNHNN, CDR2 SYGVQD (reference sequence). The CDR3 DNA reads as TGCGCCAGCATAGCGAACGGATTAGAAGCTTTCTTT. The encoded protein is CASIANGLEAFF.

The sample holds many counts of this clonotype. V usage is TRBV29-1 and J usage is TRBJ2-3, with TRBD2 matching over 12 bases. CDR3 length: 13 amino acids. V shed 5 bases, J shed 3 bases, and the junction held 0 bases outside the gene matches. Germline values: CDR1 SQVTM, CDR2 ANQGSEA. The CDR3 sequence: CSVLAGGTDTQYF. CDR3 DNA: TGCAGCGTTCTAGCGGGGGGGACAGATACGCAGTATTTT.

This rearrangement joins TRBV10-2 to TRBJ2-5; D possibly uses TRBD1 or TRBD2 (5 bases each). Trimming stripped 4 bases from V and 5 bases from J, with 17 bases between. Germline CDR1 WSHSY, CDR2 SAAADI. The length of the CDR3 is 15 residues. CDR3 sequence (DNA): TGCGCCAGCAGTGGCACTGGGACCGCGGGCGAGACCCAGTACTTC. Translated, it gives CASSGTGTAGETQYF.

J is TRBJ1-1 and V is TRBV6-2 or TRBV6-3; the D gene is possibly TRBD1 (6 bases). This CDR3 comprises 15 residues. Trimming shortened V by 0 bases and J by 7 bases, and 15 bases separated the two germline ends. Germline V gene sequence: CDR1 MNHEY, CDR2 SVGEGT. The CDR3 reads CASSYSRGQGSEAFF. Written as DNA, the CDR3 is TGTGCCAGCAGTTACTCCCGGGGGCAGGGCAGTGAAGCTTTCTTT.

This chain joins TRBV15 and TRBJ1-2; a weak D match, TRBD1 (5 bases). The germline V gene encodes CDR1 LNHNV and CDR2 YYDKDF (reference sequence). Trimming shortened V by 1 base and J by 4 bases, and 7 bases separated the two germline ends. The CDR3 length is 13 residues. CDR3 coding DNA: TGTGCCACCAGCAGAGGAGGGGTCTATGGCTACACCTTC. Protein: CATSRGGVYGYTF. Supplemented by reference TRBV15 and TRBJ1-2, the full variable domain reads DAMVIQNPRYQVTQFGKPVTLSCSQTLNHNVMYWYQQKSSQAPKLLFHYYDKDFNNEADTPDNFQSRRPNTSFCFLDIRSPGLGDTAMYLCATSRGGVYGYTFGSGTRLTVV.

The chain recombines TRBV20-1 with TRBJ2-1; 10 nucleotides match TRBD2. The CDR3 loop spans 14 amino acids. Trimming removed 4 bases from V and 10 bases from J; junction bases left unmatched: 10. From germline, CDR1 is DFQATT and CDR2 SNEGSKA (reference sequence). The DNA of the CDR3 is TGCAGTGCTAAAGCGGGGGGGCCAGTCGACGAGCAGTTCTTC. Translation: CSAKAGGPVDEQFF.

The rearrangement links TRBV7-2 to TRBJ1-1; D is uncertain. Looked up from germline, CDR1 is SGHTA and CDR2 is FQGNSA. This CDR3 comprises 13 residues. V lost 2 bases and J 4 bases, leaving 8 bases between the germline ends. CDR3 nucleotide sequence: TGTGCCAGCAGCTTATATTCAAGCACTGAAGCTTTCTTT. Its protein is CASSLYSSTEAFF.

The genes are TRBV12-3 or TRBV12-4 and TRBJ2-7; D uncertain. The CDR3 is 12 amino acids. The V and J ends lost 2 bases and 10 bases respectively, with 12 bases between them. CDR3 bases: TGTGCCAGCAGTTTACCTCCCAGCGAACAGTACTTC. Its translation: CASSLPPSEQYF.

This clonotype was observed a few times. V usage is TRBV6-5 and J usage is TRBJ2-1, with unresolved D. The J call is doubtful: the DNA matches TRBJ2-7 better. CDR1 is MNHEY, CDR2 SVGAGI, per germline. The CDR3 spans 13 residues. The CDR3 nucleotides are TGTGCCAGCAGTTATCTTGGACGGGTAGAGCAGTACTTC. Amino acid sequence: CASSYLGRVEQYF.

A few counts support this clonotype. The rearrangement joins TRBV4-3 to TRBJ2-7; 8 nucleotides agree with TRBD2. The germline gives CDR1 LGHNA, CDR2 YSLEER. V shed 4 bases, J shed 6 bases, and the junction held 14 bases outside the gene matches. The CDR3 totals 16 residues. CDR3 region: CASSRPEAPTSGEQYF. The CDR3 nucleotides are TGCGCCAGCAGCCGCCCGGAGGCCCCAACTAGCGGCGAGCAGTACTTC.

The chain is built from TRBV7-9 and TRBJ2-7; perhaps TRBD1 as D (6 bases). In germline, CDR1 is SEHNR, CDR2 FQNEAQ (reference sequence). The CDR3 has 14 amino acids. The V gene lost 2 bases and the J gene lost 4 bases, with 12 bases spanning the gap. The DNA of the CDR3 is TGTGCCAGCAGCTTACTAGGGGGTGGATACGAGCAGTACTTC. It encodes CASSLLGGGYEQYF.

This rearrangement joins TRBV18 to TRBJ2-7; D could derive from TRBD1 or TRBD2 (5 bases each). The CDR3 runs to 15 residues. CDR1 is KGHSH, CDR2 LQKENI, per germline. The ends were cut back, 3 bases at V and 1 base at J, with 13 bases in the middle. CDR3 amino acids: CASSPGQGPSYEQYF. As DNA, the CDR3 is TGTGCCAGCTCACCGGGGCAGGGACCATCCTACGAGCAGTACTTC.

This clonotype was found a few times. This chain's CDR3 is CASSPHRQAHEQYF. CDR3 sequence (DNA): TGTGCCAGCAGTCCACATCGACAGGCCCACGAGCAGTACTTC. V usage is TRBV12-3 or TRBV12-4 and J usage is TRBJ2-5; a possible D gene is TRBD1 (6 bases). The closer fit of TRBJ2-7 to the DNA end suggests the J call may be wrong. This CDR3 is 14 amino acids long.

Note on this clonotype: Relative to the germline gene, one junction end is altered; a read error may explain this. This chain joins TRBV7-3 and TRBJ2-2; 7 nucleotides agree with TRBD1. Germline-derived CDR1 and CDR2 are SGHTA and FQGTGA. CDR3 length: 14 residues. The DNA for the CDR3 is TGTGCCAGCAGCTTAGACAGGGACACCGGGGTGCTGTTTTTT. This translates into CASSLDRDTGVLFF. The variable domain in full, completed from reference TRBV7-3 and TRBJ2-2, reads GAGVSQTPSNKVTEKGKYVELRCDPISGHTALYWYRQSLGQGPEFLIYFQGTGAADDSGLPNDRFFAVRPEGSVSTLKIQRTERGDSAVYLCASSLDRDTGVLFFGEGSRLTVL.

The gene calls are TRBV3-1 and TRBJ2-1, with TRBD2 matching 7 bases. The CDR3 contains 15 residues. The germline V gene has CDR1 LGHDT and CDR2 YNNKEL (reference sequence). After removal of 3 bases from V and 7 bases from J, the junction contained 9 bases not matched to a gene. The CDR3 DNA reads as TGTGCCAGCAGCCACGTTACGACTAGCCATAATGAGCAGTTCTTC. Protein sequence: CASSHVTTSHNEQFF.

The chain combines TRBV7-9 with TRBJ2-6, with D unclear. Germline CDR1 is SEHNR and CDR2 is FQNEAQ (reference sequence). V was trimmed by 3 bases and J by 2 bases, leaving 8 bases between them. The CDR3 is made up of 15 amino acids. CDR3 DNA sequence: TGTGCCAGCAGCTTCCCCTCTGCTGGGGCCAACGTCCTGACTTTC. Its protein product is CASSFPSAGANVLTF.

A word on this clonotype: A read error is possible here, since a much larger clone lies one base away. This chain uses TRBV24-1 with TRBJ2-1; D remains ambiguous. Germline values: CDR1 KGHDR, CDR2 SFDVKD. The CDR3 is made up of 11 amino acids. Trimming cost V 1 base and J 9 bases, with 3 bases left between them. CDR3 DNA: TGTGCCACCAGTGATTTTAGTGAGCAGTTCTTC. Translating it yields CATSDFSEQFF.

In its sample, this clonotype was seen a few times. V and J are TRBV7-8 and TRBJ1-1, with TRBD1 matching 9 bases. Trimming removed 5 bases from V and 10 bases from J; junction bases left unmatched: 8. Looked up from germline, CDR1 is SGHVS and CDR2 is FQNEAQ. The CDR3 is 13 residues long. The CDR3 nucleotides read TGTGCCAGCAGCGTACAGGGACAGGGTGTAGCTTTCTTT. This gives the protein CASSVQGQGVAFF.

The chain carries TRBV6-1 and TRBJ2-1, with TRBD1 matching 9 bases. The CDR3 loop spans 15 amino acids. Germline trimming cut 5 bases from V and 4 bases from J; bases unmatched to any gene: 6. Germline V lookup: CDR1 MNHNS, CDR2 SASEGT. The CDR3 coding sequence is TGTGCCAGCAGTAGGGGACAGGGAGCTTACAATGAGCAGTTCTTC. Translated, it gives CASSRGQGAYNEQFF.

In this sample, this clonotype turned up a few times. The chain is built from TRBV5-6 and TRBJ1-6; tentative D call: TRBD1 (6 bases). This CDR3 region has 15 residues. CDR1 is SGHDT and CDR2 is YYEEEE in the germline V gene. The V and J ends lost 4 bases and 5 bases respectively, with 13 bases between them. The DNA for the CDR3 is TGTGCCAGCAGCGGAGACAGGAGTAATAATTCACCCCTCCACTTT. It encodes CASSGDRSNNSPLHF.

The V and J genes are TRBV5-1 and TRBJ1-2, with 7 bases identical to TRBD1. Germline V gives CDR1 SGHRS, CDR2 YFSETQ. V shed 4 bases, J shed 2 bases, and the junction held 5 bases outside the gene matches. The CDR3 runs 14 residues. CDR3 DNA sequence: TGCGCCAGCAGCCAGGAGGGACAGAACTATGGCTACACCTTC. Its protein product is CASSQEGQNYGYTF.

The sample holds a few counts of this clonotype. The J gene is TRBJ2-5, the V gene TRBV29-1; 9 nucleotides align to TRBD1. The CDR3 sequence is 14 residues long. V was pared by 7 bases and J by 4 bases, with 10 bases of the junction left unmatched. Germline values: CDR1 SQVTM, CDR2 ANQGSEA. Written as DNA, the CDR3 is TGCAGCGCCCAGGGACAGGGTTTAGGAGAGACCCAGTACTTC. Amino acid sequence: CSAQGQGLGETQYF.

In its sample, this clonotype was seen many times. V usage is TRBV7-9 and J usage is TRBJ1-3, with D possibly TRBD1 on 5 matching bases. CDR3 length equals 13 residues. Germline V lookup: CDR1 SEHNR, CDR2 FQNEAQ (reference sequence). The V gene lost 5 bases and the J gene lost 2 bases, with 7 bases spanning the gap. As DNA, the CDR3 is TGTGCCAGCAGCCAAGGGGCTGGAAACACCATATATTTT. Amino acids: CASSQGAGNTIYF.

The V and J genes are TRBV30 and TRBJ1-5, with D possibly matching TRBD1 (5 bases). Per germline, CDR1 GTSNPN and CDR2 SVGIG (reference sequence). This CDR3 has 12 residues. Trimming cost V 8 bases and J 6 bases, with 14 bases left between them. The chain's CDR3 is CALARGGQPQHF. The DNA of the CDR3 is TGTGCCCTCGCGAGGGGAGGTCAGCCCCAGCATTTT.

This clonotype was seen only a few times. The J gene is TRBJ2-5, the V gene TRBV7-3, with TRBD1 matching over 12 bases. The CDR3 loop spans 15 amino acids. Germline V gene sequence: CDR1 SGHTA, CDR2 FQGTGA. Trimming took 4 bases from V and 10 from J; bases not matched to a gene: 10. Here the CDR3 reads CASSSGQGAVRDQYF. For the CDR3, the DNA is TGTGCCAGCAGCTCGGGACAGGGGGCCGTCCGAGACCAGTACTTC.

This chain connects TRBV6-1 to TRBJ1-3; D not resolved. Germline V gene sequence: CDR1 MNHNS, CDR2 SASEGT. Trimming cost V 2 bases and J 0 bases, with 8 bases left between them. This CDR3 comprises 15 residues. CDR3 protein: CASSEQVFSGNTIYF. The CDR3 DNA reads as TGTGCCAGCAGTGAACAAGTTTTCTCTGGAAACACCATATATTTT.

A word on this clonotype: Mismatch with germline at one junction end may stem from a read error. V and J are TRBV11-1 and TRBJ2-5, with a possible D match to TRBD2 (6 bases). The CDR3 length is 14 residues. The V gene's germline CDR1 is SGHAT and CDR2 FQDESV (reference sequence). The CDR3 region has the DNA TGTGCCTGCAGCCTTATGGAGGGAAAAGAGACCCAGTACTTC. Amino acids: CACSLMEGKETQYF.

As to this clonotype: Germline is not matched at one junction end, which may reflect a read error. The CDR3 bases are TGTGCCAGCAGCCTAGCCGGGACAATAAATGAAGCTTTCTTT. Translating gives CASSLAGTINEAFF. The V call is TRBV7-9, the J call TRBJ1-1; tentative D call: TRBD1 (6 bases). Germline loops: CDR1 SEHNR, CDR2 FQNEAQ (reference sequence). This CDR3 contains 14 residues.

This chain links TRBV18 with TRBJ1-1, with 11 bases that match TRBD1. With 6 bases clipped from V and 1 base from J, the junction kept 10 bases outside the gene matches. The CDR3 is 17 residues long. CDR1 and CDR2 from the germline V gene are KGHSH and LQKENI. The CDR3 DNA reads TGTGCCAGCTCCCTAAGCGGACAGGGGGCAGCGAACACTGAAGCTTTCTTT. It translates to CASSLSGQGAANTEAFF.